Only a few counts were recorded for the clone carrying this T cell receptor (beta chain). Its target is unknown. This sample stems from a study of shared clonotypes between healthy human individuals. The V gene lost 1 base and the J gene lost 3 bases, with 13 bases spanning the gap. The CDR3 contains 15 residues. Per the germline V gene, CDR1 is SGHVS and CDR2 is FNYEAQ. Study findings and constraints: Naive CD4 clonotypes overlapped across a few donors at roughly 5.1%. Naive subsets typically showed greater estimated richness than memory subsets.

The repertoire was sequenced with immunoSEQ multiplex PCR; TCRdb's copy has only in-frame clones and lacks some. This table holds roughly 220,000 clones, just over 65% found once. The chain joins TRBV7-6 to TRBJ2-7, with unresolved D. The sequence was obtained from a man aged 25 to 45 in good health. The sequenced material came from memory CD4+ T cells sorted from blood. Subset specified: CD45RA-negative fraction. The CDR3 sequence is CASSLGGRFNYEQYF. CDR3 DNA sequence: TGTGCCAGCAGCTTAGGCGGCAGATTTAACTACGAGCAGTACTTC. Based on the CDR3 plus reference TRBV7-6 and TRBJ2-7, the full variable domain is GAGVSQSPRYKVTKRGQDVALRCDPISGHVSLYWYRQALGQGPEFLTYFNYEAQQDKSGLPNDRFSAERPEGSISTLTIQRTEQRDSAMYRCASSLGGRFNYEQYFGPGTRLTVT.